This entry lists 13 T cell receptor beta chains sequenced from one sample in a study of T cell responses to AZD1222 COVID-19 vaccine. Repertoires were generated with immunoSEQ multiplex PCR, while TCRdb's copy carries only in-frame clones and drops some. The repertoire holds 120,000 to 150,000 clones, 75% to 85% seen once, with around 4.1% in the top ten. The sample here was peripheral blood, taken on day 0 of MenACWY control vaccination. The receptors derive from an adult in good health.

The gene calls are TRBV6-5 and TRBJ2-1; the D call may be TRBD1 or TRBD2 (6 bases each). Between the trimmed V and J ends, which lost 1 base and 8 bases, there was a span of 18 bases. This CDR3 has 16 residues. CDR1 MNHEY and CDR2 SVGAGI come from the germline V gene. CDR3 sequence: CASSYYRVGGSDEQFF. CDR3 DNA: TGTGCCAGCAGTTACTACAGGGTGGGGGGTTCGGATGAGCAGTTCTTC.

The chain carries TRBV18 and TRBJ1-1; D may be TRBD1 (5 bases). The germline V gene encodes CDR1 KGHSH and CDR2 LQKENI. The germline V and J ends were trimmed by 5 bases and 5 bases, with 15 bases remaining between them. The CDR3 loop spans 14 amino acids. CDR3 region: CASSSTRGGTEAFF. Here the CDR3 DNA reads TGTGCCAGCTCATCAACCCGGGGGGGGACTGAAGCTTTCTTT.

This clone was observed a few times. This CDR3 is also generated by other DNA sequences in the sample. The chain employs TRBV30 and TRBJ1-2; D might be TRBD1 (5 bases). Trimming removed 3 bases at V and 4 bases at J, with 12 bases between. From germline, CDR1 is GTSNPN and CDR2 SVGIG (reference sequence). The CDR3 sequence is 13 residues long. The CDR3 DNA follows: TGTGCCTGGAGCAGAGACAGACCCTATGGCTACACCTTC. Translating gives CAWSRDRPYGYTF.

The rearrangement joins TRBV28 to TRBJ1-2; D not resolved. There are 11 residues in the CDR3. Germline values: CDR1 MDHEN, CDR2 SYDVKM. Trimming took 8 bases from V and 8 from J, leaving 12 bases between them. The CDR3, as DNA: TGTGCCAGCGCCGGAATAGGCGGCTACACCTTC. As protein: CASAGIGGYTF.

This clone came up once. V gene TRBV28 combines with J gene TRBJ1-2; D not resolved. The CDR3 contains 13 residues. In germline, CDR1 is MDHEN, CDR2 SYDVKM. Trimming stripped 5 bases from V and 6 bases from J, with 13 bases between. CDR3 in DNA: TGTGCCAGCAGTGTGAATAGGGAGGATGGCTACACCTTC. The encoded protein is CASSVNREDGYTF.

The gene calls are TRBV5-6 and TRBJ1-6; no firm D call. Looked up from germline, CDR1 is SGHDT and CDR2 is YYEEEE. This CDR3 region has 14 residues. Between the trimmed V and J ends, which lost 0 bases and 9 bases, there was a span of 10 bases. CDR3: CASSLAVNRSPLHF. The CDR3, as DNA: TGTGCCAGCAGCTTGGCAGTGAACCGTTCACCCCTCCACTTT.

The genes are TRBV6-5 and TRBJ2-7; TRBD1 aligns across 7 bases. The V gene's germline CDR1 is MNHEY and CDR2 SVGAGI. The CDR3 is made up of 14 amino acids. Trimming removed 5 bases from V and 3 bases from J; junction bases left unmatched: 7. This CDR3 is CASSIRQGVYEQYV. The DNA for the CDR3 is TGTGCCAGCAGTATCCGTCAGGGGGTCTACGAGCAGTACGTC.

The rearrangement links TRBV3-1 (or the pseudogene TRBV3-2) to TRBJ2-1; no firm D call. The CDR3 covers 12 residues. The germline gives CDR1 LGHDT, CDR2 YNNKEL (reference sequence). The V end was cut by 1 base, the J end by 8 bases, with 6 bases between. CDR3 region: CASSQVGHEQFF. The CDR3 region has the DNA TGTGCCAGCAGCCAAGTCGGGCATGAGCAGTTCTTC.

This clone appeared a few times. The chain employs TRBV13 and TRBJ2-2; D remains ambiguous. The CDR3 sequence is 13 residues long. V was trimmed by 8 bases and J by 5 bases, leaving 12 bases between them. From germline, CDR1 is PRHDT and CDR2 FYEKMQ (reference sequence). The CDR3 bases are TGTGCCAGCCCAGCGAGGACGACCGGGGAGCTGTTTTTT. Its protein product is CASPARTTGELFF.

The J gene is TRBJ1-3, the V gene TRBV9; a possible D gene is TRBD1 (6 bases). The CDR3 has 13 residues. Trimming cost V 0 bases and J 11 bases, with 12 bases left between them. CDR1 and CDR2 (germline): SGDLS, YYNGEE. The CDR3 DNA reads TGTGCCAGCAGCGTAGCAAGAGAGGGGGCCATATATTTT. This encodes CASSVAREGAIYF.

This chain joins TRBV6-5 and TRBJ2-7; 7 bases fit TRBD1. The CDR3 contains 14 residues. Germline V gene lookup returns CDR1 MNHEY and CDR2 SVGAGI. Trimming took 11 bases from V and 1 from J; bases not matched to a gene: 11. CDR3 sequence: CAVKWTGQSYEQYF. DNA of the CDR3: TGTGCCGTAAAATGGACAGGACAATCCTACGAGCAGTACTTC.

The chain links TRBV6-5 to TRBJ1-1; TRBD1 is a possible D gene (5 bases). V lost 1 base and J lost 1, with 7 bases in between. Germline CDR1 reads MNHEY; CDR2 reads SVGAGI. The CDR3 is 14 residues long. The chain's CDR3 is CASSYWQGNTEAFF. CDR3 DNA sequence: TGTGCCAGCAGTTACTGGCAGGGGAACACTGAAGCTTTCTTT.

This clone was observed a handful of times. The chain has TRBV5-6 and TRBJ1-1; TRBD1 matches at 7 bases. The germline CDR1 and CDR2 sequences are SGHDT and YYEEEE. Trimming cost V 4 bases and J 12 bases; bases outside gene matches: 6. The CDR3 length is 11 residues. The CDR3, as DNA: TGTGCCAGCAGCCGGGGACAGACAACTTTCTTT. Its protein product is CASSRGQTTFF.